This T cell receptor (beta chain) was observed in a study of T-cell memory formation after mild COVID-19. The wider study: Largely, TCR clusters stayed within a single donor.

The CDR3 totals 16 residues. CDR1 is MGHRA and CDR2 is YSYEKL in the germline V gene. Trimming pared 0 bases from V and 4 bases from J, leaving 15 bases between. TCRdb itself ran the 5' RACE reads through MiXCR, one entry per CDR3 protein. This sample has roughly 610,000 distinct CDR3 sequences, with 15% to 20% found just once. Study results and limitations: CD4+ clones that contracted lay mainly in CM and EM; CD8+ ones lay in EMRA. Pre-infection memory held some responding clones, suggesting pre-existing cross-reactive T cells responded.

As to this clonotype: Its antigen is unidentified.

Sequenced: PBMCs or a T cell subset sorted from them (not recorded which). The J gene is TRBJ1-2, the V gene TRBV4-1, with TRBD1 as a possible D gene (6 bases). This receptor was taken from an adult woman who had mild COVID-19 (a few samples of this study predate the infection). Cell type and time point are not known. Written as DNA, the CDR3 is TGCGCCAGCAGCCAAGATCGGGGGGCCCGACTCTATGGCTACACCTTC. It is translated as CASSQDRGARLYGYTF.